These 22 T cell receptor beta chains were all obtained from the same sample, sequenced in a study of post-analysis software for immune sequencing data. Unique molecular identifiers were built into the TCR beta cDNA libraries. TCRdb processed the PCR reads anew with MiXCR; each CDR3 protein has one entry. The sample carries approximately 250,000 distinct CDR3 sequences, 30% to 45% recorded once. General observations from the study: Relative to controls, patients had five TRBV segments at higher frequency, with TRBV5-6, TRBV5-1 and TRBV20-1 among these.

These receptors have no identified antigens. The material sequenced was blood. All receptors come from a girl aged 5 to 17 with multiple sclerosis.

In its sample, this clonotype was seen many times. This chain connects TRBV18 to TRBJ2-4; D might be TRBD1 or TRBD2, each matching 5 bases. Deletions cut 4 bases from V and 5 bases from J, with 9 bases between. Germline CDR1 KGHSH, CDR2 LQKENI. The CDR3 has 13 amino acids. CDR3 nucleotides: TGTGCCAGCTCACGGGACGTGGAAAACATTCAGTACTTC. Protein product: CASSRDVENIQYF.

There are many counts of this clonotype. The gene calls are TRBV5-5 and TRBJ2-1; 7 nucleotides match TRBD2. V gave up 4 bases and J gave up 0 bases; unmatched junction bases: 7. CDR1 and CDR2 from the germline V gene are SGHKS and YYEKEE (reference sequence). The CDR3 is 16 residues long. The CDR3, as DNA: TGTGCCAGCAGCGGGGGGGGAGGGGACTCCTACAATGAGCAGTTCTTC. Translation gives CASSGGGGDSYNEQFF.

The chain links TRBV27 to TRBJ2-5, with D possibly being TRBD2 (5 bases). Germline CDR1 and CDR2: MNHEY and SMNVEV (reference sequence). The CDR3 runs to 17 residues. V dropped 0 bases and J dropped 5 bases, with 19 bases sitting between them. CDR3: CASSLSTPGLIRETQYF. The CDR3 region has the DNA TGTGCCAGCAGTTTATCGACTCCGGGGTTGATAAGGGAGACCCAGTACTTC.

CDR3 protein: CASSLESGTPGYEQYF. As DNA, the CDR3 is TGTGCCAGCAGCTTAGAGTCGGGGACTCCCGGGTACGAGCAGTACTTC. The chain uses TRBV7-2 and TRBJ2-7; TRBD2 might be the D (6 bases). The germline CDR1 and CDR2 sequences are SGHTA and FQGNSA. This CDR3 spans 16 amino acids. Trimming left V 1 base short and J 4 bases short, with 17 bases between.

Points on this clonotype: This clone may be a read error of a much larger clone one base away. The CDR3 loop reads CASSPLAGLYEQFF. CDR3 bases: TGTGCCAGCAGTCCCCTAGCGGGACTCTACGAGCAGTTCTTC. The chain uses TRBV28 and TRBJ2-1, with TRBD2 identical over 9 bases. The CDR3 spans 14 residues. The V gene end was trimmed by 5 bases and the J gene end by 10 bases; junction bases not matched to a gene: 9. CDR1 and CDR2 (germline): MDHEN, SYDVKM.

This clonotype was counted ten times or more. The V and J genes are TRBV5-1 and TRBJ2-1; TRBD2 matches at 7 bases. V shed 0 bases and J 0 bases; nucleotides not matched to a gene: 6. Germline loops: CDR1 SGHRS, CDR2 YFSETQ. The CDR3 consists of 17 residues. CDR3 protein: CASSLALSGGSYNEQFF. In nucleotides, the CDR3 is TGCGCCAGCAGCTTGGCCCTTTCGGGGGGCTCCTACAATGAGCAGTTCTTC.

To note about this clonotype: A much larger clone sits a single nucleotide away, making a read error possible. The chain is built from TRBV5-1 and TRBJ2-1; weak D call: TRBD1 (5 bases). V lost 0 bases and J lost 6, with 13 bases in between. The CDR3 is made up of 15 amino acids. The germline CDR1 and CDR2 sequences are SGHRS and YFSETQ. Written as DNA, the CDR3 is TGCGCCAGCAGCTTGGGGAGACAGAGTCTCAATGAGCAGTTCTTC. Translation: CASSLGRQSLNEQFF.

This chain uses TRBV29-1 with TRBJ2-1, with no clear D. The CDR3 length is 13 residues. The V end was cut by 4 bases, the J end by 6 bases, with 13 bases between. Germline V CDR1 and CDR2: SQVTM, ANQGSEA. The CDR3 loop reads CSVGSKAGNEQFF. As DNA, the CDR3 is TGCAGCGTTGGATCGAAAGCCGGCAATGAGCAGTTCTTC.

The chain uses TRBV3-1 and TRBJ2-2, with D possibly being TRBD1 or TRBD2 (5 bases each). The germline gives CDR1 LGHDT, CDR2 YNNKEL (reference sequence). Trimming removed 1 base at V and 7 bases at J, with 16 bases between. The CDR3 loop spans 16 amino acids. The CDR3 sequence: CASSQGTGRLFGELFF. The CDR3, as DNA: TGTGCCAGCAGCCAAGGAACGGGACGTCTCTTCGGGGAGCTGTTTTTT. Using reference TRBV3-1 and TRBJ2-2 for the parts outside the CDR3, the full variable domain is DTAVSQTPKYLVTQMGNDKSIKCEQNLGHDTMYWYKQDSKKFLKIMFSYNNKELIINETVPNRFSPKSPDKAHLNLHINSLELGDSAVYFCASSQGTGRLFGELFFGEGSRLTVL.

This clonotype has at least ten counts. The chain joins TRBV7-8 to TRBJ2-6, with D uncertain. The CDR3 contains 15 residues. Per germline, CDR1 SGHVS and CDR2 FQNEAQ. Between the trimmed V and J ends, which lost 3 bases and 0 bases, there was a span of 6 bases. Written as DNA, the CDR3 is TGTGCCAGCAGCTTTCGGTCCTCTGGGGCCAACGTCCTGACTTTC. It translates to CASSFRSSGANVLTF.

This clonotype ranks as medium-sized. This chain joins TRBV28 and TRBJ2-1, with TRBD1 matching over 9 bases. J gave up 7 bases and V 3 bases, and 7 bases lay outside the gene matches. The CDR3 loop spans 15 amino acids. Germline V lookup: CDR1 MDHEN, CDR2 SYDVKM. CDR3 region: CASSLGGTGWNEQFF. CDR3 nucleotide sequence: TGTGCCAGCAGTTTGGGGGGGACAGGGTGGAATGAGCAGTTCTTC.

This clonotype was counted between two and nine times. A read error is possible here, since a much larger clone lies one base away. This rearrangement joins TRBV15 to TRBJ1-2; the match to TRBD1 covers 8 bases. V shed 6 bases and J 7 bases; nucleotides not matched to a gene: 10. The CDR3 runs 14 residues. Germline CDR1 is LNHNV and CDR2 is YYDKDF (reference sequence). The CDR3 sequence: CATSGDRGRSGYTF. CDR3 coding DNA: TGTGCCACCAGTGGCGACAGGGGAAGATCTGGCTACACCTTC.

On this clonotype itself: A much larger clone is a single base away; this may be a read error. The chain has TRBV5-1 and TRBJ1-4; 10 bases line up with TRBD1. CDR3 size: 15 residues. Germline lookup yields CDR1 SGHRS and CDR2 YFSETQ. CDR3 in DNA: TGCGTCAGCAGCTTGGGACAGGGGAAGGGTGAAAAACTGTTTTTT. It specifies CVSSLGQGKGEKLFF.

The sample holds many counts of this clonotype. The junction differs from germline at one of its ends, possibly a read error. The gene calls are TRBV12-3 or TRBV12-4 and TRBJ1-5, with no clear D. There are 12 residues in the CDR3. In nucleotides, the CDR3 is TGTGCCAGCAGCTTAGGTGGCCAGCCCCAGCATTTT. It translates to CASSLGGQPQHF.

This clonotype was counted at least ten times. The chain links TRBV29-1 to TRBJ1-2, with D unclear. Trimming removed 4 bases from V and 8 bases from J, with 14 bases in between. The CDR3 covers 12 residues. Germline V lookup: CDR1 SQVTM, CDR2 ANQGSEA. The CDR3 DNA is TGCAGCGTTGCGGGAGCGGAGCGCGGCTACACCTTC. Its translation is CSVAGAERGYTF.

The table lists this clonotype with a few counts. The CDR3 DNA sequence: TGTGCCAGCAGTTACGGAGCAGGGATGTGGGCTATGAACACTGAAGCTTTCTTT. It is translated as CASSYGAGMWAMNTEAFF. The chain links TRBV6-2 or TRBV6-3 to TRBJ1-1, with D maybe TRBD1 (5 bases). The CDR3 has 18 residues. Trimming pared 2 bases from V and 0 bases from J, leaving 19 bases between. Per germline, CDR1 MNHEY and CDR2 SVGEGT.

V usage is TRBV20-1 and J usage is TRBJ2-3; a weak D match, TRBD2 (5 bases). The CDR3 has 14 residues. V was clipped by 5 bases and J by 4 bases, with 16 bases between them. Germline V gene data show CDR1 as DFQATT and CDR2 as SNEGSKA (reference sequence). The CDR3 sequence is CSARVGAGADTQYF. CDR3 nucleotide sequence: TGCAGTGCTCGGGTGGGAGCTGGGGCAGATACGCAGTATTTT.

The table lists this clonotype with many counts. The gene calls are TRBV7-9 and TRBJ2-1; 10 bases map to TRBD2. Trimming took 2 bases from V and 2 from J; bases not matched to a gene: 3. This CDR3 is 16 amino acids long. The germline V gene encodes CDR1 SEHNR and CDR2 FQNEAQ (reference sequence). Here the CDR3 DNA reads TGTGCCAGCAGCTTACGAGCGGGAGGGACCTACAATGAGCAGTTCTTC. As protein: CASSLRAGGTYNEQFF.

As to this clonotype: A read error is possible here, since a much larger clone lies one base away. This chain connects TRBV5-1 to TRBJ1-2, with 7 bases identical to TRBD1. Germline CDR1 SGHRS, CDR2 YFSETQ. This CDR3 region has 16 residues. The CDR3 DNA is TGCGCCAGCAGCCCCCATGGGCAGGGGGATAACTGTGGCTACACCTTC. Translating it yields CASSPHGQGDNCGYTF.

The chain has TRBV7-2 and TRBJ1-5, with a weak D call TRBD1 (6 bases). The V gene lost 5 bases and the J gene lost 7 bases, with 21 bases spanning the gap. The CDR3 extends over 16 amino acids. Germline V gene lookup returns CDR1 SGHTA and CDR2 FQGNSA. In DNA form, the CDR3 reads TGTGCCAGCAGCGTCCCGGGACGGCCCCAGGGGCAGCCCCAGCATTTT. This translates into CASSVPGRPQGQPQHF.

The V call is TRBV7-2, the J call TRBJ2-1; 11 nucleotides line up with TRBD1. The CDR3 totals 15 residues. From germline, CDR1 is SGHTA and CDR2 FQGNSA. V was pared by 3 bases and J by 5 bases, with 3 bases of the junction left unmatched. The CDR3 reads CASSLRDRGNNEQFF. The CDR3 DNA is TGTGCCAGCAGCTTGCGGGACAGGGGGAACAATGAGCAGTTCTTC.

This clonotype was counted only a few times. This sequence joins TRBV20-1 and TRBJ2-7, with unresolved D. CDR3 length: 13 amino acids. Germline V gene data show CDR1 as DFQATT and CDR2 as SNEGSKA (reference sequence). With 0 bases removed from V and 1 base from J, the gap between germline ends came to 7 bases. Here the CDR3 reads CSARDVSSYEQYF. The CDR3 DNA sequence: TGCAGTGCTAGAGATGTAAGTTCCTACGAGCAGTACTTC.